The rows below give T cell receptor beta chains drawn from one sample of a study of blood T cell repertoires in COVID-19. Generated by immunoSEQ multiplex PCR, the TCRdb table keeps only in-frame clones and is missing some. Here the sample spans about 110,000 clones, roughly 84% being singletons. Sequencing was performed on peripheral blood. These receptors were taken from a man aged 35 to 55 with acute or convalescent COVID-19. CDR3s include the opening cysteine and the closing phenylalanine or tryptophan. Each record gives: V gene, clone size, D gene, J gene, CDR3 protein, CDR3 DNA. D genes are given only for firm matches. The size field is filled for only some rows; it gives once, few, many or a size class.

>TRBV5-8|NA|TRBD1|TRBJ2-2
CASSSTGDTGELFF
TGTGCCAGCAGCTCGACAGGGGACACCGGGGAGCTGTTTTTT
>TRBV7-2|few|TRBD1|TRBJ2-7
CASSLVDDRGYEQYF
TGTGCCAGCAGCTTAGTTGATGACAGGGGGTACGAGCAGTACTTC
>TRBV19|few|NA|TRBJ1-5
CASSIGGTTYQPQHF
TGTGCCAGTAGTATAGGGGGGACAACCTATCAGCCCCAGCATTTT
>TRBV7-3|once|NA|TRBJ2-1
CASSFTGGEQFF
TGTGCCAGCAGCTTTACCGGCGGTGAGCAGTTCTTC
>TRBV21-1|once|NA|TRBJ2-7
CASNRDRALREQYF
TGTGCCAGCAACCGGGACAGGGCCCTCCGCGAGCAGTACTTC
>TRBV7-9|NA|TRBD2|TRBJ2-7
CASSQWGGLTYEQYF
TGTGCCAGCAGCCAATGGGGGGGATTAACCTACGAGCAGTACTTC
>TRBV11-2|NA|NA|TRBJ1-1
CASSLAGRVIEAFF
TGTGCCAGCAGCTTAGCGGGCAGGGTGATTGAAGCTTTCTTT
>TRBV19|NA|TRBD1|TRBJ2-7
CASSKIRDSPTYEQYF
TGTGCCAGTAGTAAAATTCGGGACAGCCCGACCTACGAGCAGTACTTC
>TRBV5-1|NA|NA|TRBJ2-6
CASSLEPPESGANVLTF
TGCGCCAGCAGCTTGGAGCCGCCGGAGTCTGGGGCCAACGTCCTGACTTTC
>TRBV5-6|NA|NA|TRBJ1-2
CASSWGRQPEGYTF
TGTGCCAGCAGCTGGGGCCGACAGCCCGAGGGCTACACCTTC
>TRBV5-4|NA|TRBD2|TRBJ2-3
CASSLEGLPKGTDTQYF
TGTGCCAGCAGCTTGGAGGGACTACCAAAAGGCACAGATACGCAGTATTTT
>TRBV27|NA|NA|TRBJ1-2
CASRPGQRGGYTF
TGTGCCAGCAGACCGGGACAAAGAGGTGGCTACACCTTC
>TRBV21-1|NA|NA|TRBJ2-2
CNGGASTGELFF
TGTAACGGGGGGGCGAGCACCGGGGAGCTGTTTTTT
>TRBV27|NA|NA|TRBJ2-1
CASGTGNEQFF
TGTGCCAGCGGAACAGGGAATGAGCAGTTCTTC
>TRBV24-1|NA|NA|TRBJ1-4
CATSDLYGELFF
TGTGCCACCAGCGATTTGTACGGGGAACTGTTTTTT
>TRBV9|NA|TRBD1|TRBJ1-1
CASSAGTGAYTEAFF
TGTGCCAGCAGCGCCGGGACAGGGGCATATACTGAAGCTTTCTTT
>TRBV14|NA|NA|TRBJ2-1
CASSQSSGYNEQFF
TGTGCCAGCAGCCAAAGTTCAGGGTACAATGAGCAGTTCTTC